Following are 30 T cell receptor beta chains from one sample sequenced in a study of human T cells and chemical hapten exposure. Time point indicated: pre-sensitization, week 0. As to treatment: therapeutic diphenylcyclopropenone sensitization with weekly scalp DPC. TCRdb re-called the RACE reads with MiXCR, one entry per CDR3 protein. The sample lists about 68,000 distinct CDR3 sequences, approximately 10% occurring once. This specimen was whole blood, taken in connection with sensitization to the hapten diphenylcyclopropenone (DPC). The receptor source for this set is a woman aged 50 to 60 with alopecia areata. Some clones in this sample may be carry-over from other donors' samples.

This clonotype was counted only a few times. V and J are TRBV24-1 and TRBJ2-1; TRBD1 might be the D (6 bases). The CDR3 is made up of 11 amino acids. The V end lost 4 bases, the J end lost 13 bases, and 10 bases lay between the germline ends. Germline V gene data show CDR1 as KGHDR and CDR2 as SFDVKD. The CDR3 nucleotides read TGTGCCACCAGTGAAAGGGACATCCAGTTCTTC. This codes for CATSERDIQFF.

This clonotype was observed many times. The chain joins TRBV29-1 to TRBJ2-5; perhaps TRBD2 as D (5 bases). The CDR3 loop spans 14 amino acids. Germline CDR1 SQVTM, CDR2 ANQGSEA. The V gene lost 4 bases and the J gene lost 4 bases, with 16 bases spanning the gap. CDR3 sequence reads: CSVAGGPRRETQYF. The CDR3 DNA sequence: TGCAGCGTTGCTGGCGGGCCCAGGCGAGAGACCCAGTACTTC.

This clonotype appeared many times. V is TRBV19 and J is TRBJ1-4; a possible D gene is TRBD1 (5 bases). The CDR3 spans 14 residues. Germline loops: CDR1 LNHDA, CDR2 SQIVND (reference sequence). Trimming left V 6 bases short and J 8 bases short, with 16 bases between. In DNA form, the CDR3 reads TGTGCCAGTAGAGAAAGGGGCGCCTCAGAAAAACTGTTTTTT. Its protein product is CASRERGASEKLFF.

This clonotype was seen many times. The chain has TRBV9 and TRBJ2-2; D is uncertain. The CDR3 totals 13 residues. Looked up from germline, CDR1 is SGDLS and CDR2 is YYNGEE. V dropped 5 bases and J dropped 0 bases, with 5 bases sitting between them. CDR3 protein: CASRGTNTGELFF. CDR3 bases: TGTGCCAGCAGAGGAACGAACACCGGGGAGCTGTTTTTT.

This clonotype was found many times. This chain uses TRBV28 with TRBJ1-2; possibly TRBD1 for D (5 bases). V was shortened by 7 bases and J by 2 bases, with 17 bases between the two germline ends. Germline CDR1 MDHEN, CDR2 SYDVKM. This CDR3 region has 15 residues. The CDR3 DNA reads TGTGCCAGCACAATAGGGGCAGGGAGGAACTATGGCTACACCTTC. The encoded protein is CASTIGAGRNYGYTF.

This clonotype came up many times. J is TRBJ2-7 and V is TRBV20-1; D is perhaps TRBD1 (5 bases). The CDR3 covers 11 residues. Germline V gene data show CDR1 as DFQATT and CDR2 as SNEGSKA (reference sequence). V gave up 2 bases and J gave up 3 bases, with 5 bases separating them. CDR3: CSARRGYEQYF. CDR3 in DNA: TGCAGTGCTAGAAGGGGCTACGAGCAGTACTTC.

The table lists this clonotype with a few counts. The chain combines TRBV11-1 with TRBJ1-2; 9 nucleotides match TRBD1. The V gene's germline CDR1 is SGHAT and CDR2 FQDESV (reference sequence). CDR3 length: 14 residues. Unmatched junction bases numbered 7, after V lost 5 bases and J lost 6 bases. This chain's CDR3 is CASSLLTGGNGYTF. The CDR3 coding sequence is TGTGCCAGCAGCCTTCTGACAGGGGGTAATGGCTACACCTTC.

This chain connects TRBV7-2 to TRBJ2-7; D is possibly TRBD1 (6 bases). The CDR3 covers 14 residues. Germline V gene sequence: CDR1 SGHTA, CDR2 FQGNSA. Trimming pared 5 bases from V and 0 bases from J, leaving 11 bases between. The CDR3 spells CASSRTDRSYEQYF. DNA for the CDR3: TGTGCCAGCAGCCGGACAGACCGCTCCTACGAGCAGTACTTC.

This clonotype was counted at least ten times. This sequence joins TRBV7-8 and TRBJ1-5, with 7 nucleotides matching TRBD1. V was clipped by 5 bases and J by 0 bases; unmatched bases: 10. In germline, CDR1 is SGHVS, CDR2 FQNEAQ. The CDR3 loop spans 17 amino acids. The CDR3 nucleotides read TGTGCCAGCAGCATATACCGGGACAGCTATAGCAATCAGCCCCAGCATTTT. Residues: CASSIYRDSYSNQPQHF.

This clonotype was found a few times. The V call is TRBV7-2, the J call TRBJ2-3; D possibly corresponds to TRBD1 (7 bases). CDR1 is SGHTA and CDR2 is FQGNSA in the germline V gene. Trimming shortened V by 6 bases and J by 1 base, and 20 bases separated the two germline ends. The CDR3 sequence is 17 residues long. The CDR3 sequence: CASSIGAGGPRTDTQYF. CDR3 DNA sequence: TGTGCCAGCAGTATAGGGGCAGGGGGGCCCCGCACAGATACGCAGTATTTT.

This clonotype was recorded at least ten times. The V call is TRBV20-1, the J call TRBJ2-3; 8 bases align to TRBD2. The CDR3 has 15 residues. J was trimmed by 0 bases and V by 6 bases; bases with no gene match: 8. Germline lookup yields CDR1 DFQATT and CDR2 SNEGSKA (reference sequence). Written as DNA, the CDR3 is TGCAGTGCCGCAGGACTAGCTCTAAGCACAGATACGCAGTATTTT. Its protein is CSAAGLALSTDTQYF.

The V and J genes are TRBV4-3 and TRBJ2-4, with 13 positions matching TRBD2. Germline CDR1 reads LGHNA; CDR2 reads YSLEER. Trimming at V came to 0 bases and at J to 9 bases, leaving 5 bases not matched to a gene. CDR3 size: 16 residues. The CDR3 loop reads CASSQDSRLAGGIQYF. The CDR3 DNA follows: TGCGCCAGCAGCCAAGATTCTCGACTAGCGGGGGGCATTCAGTACTTC.

In its sample, this clonotype was seen a few times. The chain employs TRBV12-3 or TRBV12-4 and TRBJ1-5; D not certain. Trimming took 5 bases from V and 3 from J, leaving 11 bases between them. The CDR3 consists of 14 residues. CDR3 sequence reads: CASSPLSVNQPQHF. The CDR3 DNA reads TGTGCCAGCAGTCCGTTATCGGTCAATCAGCCCCAGCATTTT.

This sequence joins TRBV28 and TRBJ2-2; the match to TRBD1 covers 10 bases. Germline V gives CDR1 MDHEN, CDR2 SYDVKM. Trimming removed 5 bases from V and 14 bases from J; junction bases left unmatched: 11. This CDR3 is built from 14 residues. The CDR3 protein is CASSRDRGSYELFF. CDR3 bases: TGTGCCAGCAGTAGGGACAGGGGAAGTTATGAACTGTTTTTT. Combining the CDR3 with reference TRBV28 and TRBJ2-2 gives the whole variable domain DVKVTQSSRYLVKRTGEKVFLECVQDMDHENMFWYRQDPGLGLRLIYFSYDVKMKEKGDIPEGYSVSREKKERFSLILESASTNQTSMYLCASSRDRGSYELFFGEGSRLTVL.

This clonotype was detected many times. In nucleotides, the CDR3 is TGTGCCAGCAGCCTAACGGGGGGGCTTAATCAGCCCCAGCATTTT. It specifies CASSLTGGLNQPQHF. J is TRBJ1-5 and V is TRBV28, with a weak D call TRBD1 (6 bases). The CDR3 has 15 amino acids. From germline, CDR1 is MDHEN and CDR2 SYDVKM. Trimming removed 6 bases at V and 4 bases at J, with 16 bases between.

The chain is built from TRBV7-2 and TRBJ1-2, with TRBD1 matching 8 bases. Looked up from germline, CDR1 is SGHTA and CDR2 is FQGNSA. The CDR3 contains 15 residues. V was clipped by 4 bases and J by 4 bases; unmatched bases: 8. Here the CDR3 reads CASSYPGQGRYGYTF. The CDR3 bases are TGTGCCAGCAGCTATCCTGGACAGGGACGCTATGGCTACACCTTC.

This clonotype has ten or more counts. J is TRBJ1-2 and V is TRBV7-9, with D unclear. Trimming cost V 5 bases and J 0 bases, with 7 bases left between them. The CDR3 length is 13 residues. Germline CDR1 reads SEHNR; CDR2 reads FQNEAQ (reference sequence). As DNA, the CDR3 is TGTGCCAGCAGCCCCATCCCTAACTATGGCTACACCTTC. It translates to CASSPIPNYGYTF.

The chain has TRBV7-3 and TRBJ2-5; TRBD1 matches at 7 bases. V shed 5 bases, J shed 5 bases, and the junction held 11 bases outside the gene matches. CDR3 length: 15 residues. Germline V CDR1 and CDR2: SGHTA, FQGTGA. CDR3 protein: CASSPYGQDGETQYF. DNA for the CDR3: TGTGCCAGCAGCCCATACGGACAGGATGGGGAGACCCAGTACTTC. Full variable domain (outside the CDR3, taken from reference TRBV7-3 and TRBJ2-5): GAGVSQTPSNKVTEKGKYVELRCDPISGHTALYWYRQSLGQGPEFLIYFQGTGAADDSGLPNDRFFAVRPEGSVSTLKIQRTERGDSAVYLCASSPYGQDGETQYFGPGTRLLVL.

This clonotype has a count of ten or more. The chain is built from TRBV6-1 and TRBJ1-1; possible D gene TRBD1, 6 bases. CDR1 MNHNS and CDR2 SASEGT come from the germline V gene. V was pared by 1 base and J by 4 bases, with 16 bases between. The CDR3 is 16 residues long. In DNA form, the CDR3 reads TGTGCCAGCAGTGAAGTCACTACAGGGAGCGGCACTGAAGCTTTCTTT. It is translated as CASSEVTTGSGTEAFF.

This clonotype was found many times. The chain couples TRBV27 to TRBJ1-5, with TRBD1 identical over 7 bases. The CDR3 sequence is 15 residues long. V gave up 4 bases and J gave up 6 bases; unmatched junction bases: 9. Germline assignment: CDR1 MNHEY and CDR2 SMNVEV (reference sequence). CDR3 amino acids: CASSSEGGAVQPQHF. The CDR3 coding sequence is TGTGCCAGCAGTTCGGAAGGGGGCGCGGTTCAGCCCCAGCATTTT.

Remarks on this clonotype: A read error may account for a junction end that differs from germline. This sequence joins TRBV29-1 and TRBJ2-3; TRBD2 matches 13 bases. The CDR3 is made up of 11 amino acids. The germline V gene has CDR1 SQVTM and CDR2 ANQGSEA. The CDR3 spells CSVEKGLAGIF. CDR3 in DNA: TGCAGCGTTGAGAAGGGACTAGCGGGGATTTTT.

Comments on this clonotype: With a much larger clone just one base away, this may be a read error. The V call is TRBV29-1, the J call TRBJ1-2; D is uncertain. V was clipped by 7 bases and J by 5 bases, with 17 bases between them. Germline V gene data show CDR1 as SQVTM and CDR2 as ANQGSEA. The CDR3 totals 13 residues. The CDR3 sequence is CSATEDVPYGYTF. CDR3 DNA sequence: TGCAGCGCTACAGAAGATGTCCCGTATGGCTACACCTTC.

This clonotype was seen many times. The rearrangement joins TRBV24-1 to TRBJ2-3; no firm D call. The CDR3 spans 15 residues. CDR1 KGHDR and CDR2 SFDVKD come from the germline V gene. V was shortened by 2 bases and J by 0 bases, with 8 bases between the two germline ends. CDR3 coding DNA: TGTGCCACCAGTGATTCGGACCGAAGCACAGATACGCAGTATTTT. Translated, it gives CATSDSDRSTDTQYF.

This clonotype was counted at least ten times. V usage is TRBV20-1 and J usage is TRBJ1-3; the match to TRBD1 covers 7 bases. This CDR3 has 14 amino acids. V lost 6 bases to trimming and J lost 1 base; unmatched junction nucleotides: 6. Germline assignment: CDR1 DFQATT and CDR2 SNEGSKA (reference sequence). Here the CDR3 DNA reads TGCAGTGCACCGACCAGGGGGTCTGGAAACACCATATATTTT. Its protein product is CSAPTRGSGNTIYF.

This clonotype was seen repeatedly, ten times or more. The chain links TRBV12-3 or TRBV12-4 to TRBJ2-6; D may match TRBD1 or TRBD2 (7 bases each). CDR3 size: 19 residues. Trimming pared 4 bases from V and 0 bases from J, leaving 19 bases between. The DNA of the CDR3 is TGTGCCAGCAGTTCAACAGGGGAGGGAAGCTTCTCTGGGGCCAACGTCCTGACTTTC. Its translation is CASSSTGEGSFSGANVLTF.

This clonotype has just a few counts. Compared with germline, one end of the junction differs, possibly owing to a read error. The rearrangement links TRBV28 to TRBJ2-1; a weak D match, TRBD2 (6 bases). CDR1 is MDHEN, CDR2 SYDVKM, per germline. The CDR3 is 14 amino acids. The CDR3 DNA sequence: TGTGCGAGCACGCGCGGAGGGACCTACAATGAGCAGTTCTTC. Its protein product is CASTRGGTYNEQFF.

This clonotype was found many times. This chain joins TRBV7-9 and TRBJ1-1; 10 bases align to TRBD1. Germline trimming cut 5 bases from V and 3 bases from J; bases unmatched to any gene: 6. Germline values: CDR1 SEHNR, CDR2 FQNEAQ (reference sequence). The CDR3 sequence is 15 residues long. For the CDR3, the DNA is TGTGCCAGCAGCCCGGACAGGGGGTCACACACTGAAGCTTTCTTT. Translation gives CASSPDRGSHTEAFF.

The V gene is TRBV12-3 or TRBV12-4, the J gene TRBJ1-3, with D uncertain. Trimming cost V 8 bases and J 10 bases, with 12 bases left between them. The CDR3 extends over 11 amino acids. CDR3 loop: CASDGPRTIYF. The CDR3 nucleotides are TGTGCCAGCGATGGCCCTAGGACCATATATTTT.

This clonotype was observed a few times. The chain is built from TRBV20-1 and TRBJ2-5; D gene unclear. Germline loops: CDR1 DFQATT, CDR2 SNEGSKA (reference sequence). Trimming cost V 2 bases and J 5 bases, with 12 bases left between them. This CDR3 is 13 amino acids long. The DNA for the CDR3 is TGCAGTGCTAGATCCCCAAATGAGGAGACCCAGTACTTC. Translation: CSARSPNEETQYF.

This clonotype was counted at least ten times. J is TRBJ1-3 and V is TRBV15; weak D call: TRBD1 (6 bases). Germline V gene lookup returns CDR1 LNHNV and CDR2 YYDKDF (reference sequence). There are 16 residues in the CDR3. V was clipped by 2 bases and J by 2 bases, with 13 bases between them. CDR3 protein: CATSRLQGITGNTIYF. The CDR3, as DNA: TGTGCCACCAGCAGACTACAGGGTATCACTGGAAACACCATATATTTT. The complete variable domain, with remaining parts taken from reference TRBV15 and TRBJ1-3, reads DAMVIQNPRYQVTQFGKPVTLSCSQTLNHNVMYWYQQKSSQAPKLLFHYYDKDFNNEADTPDNFQSRRPNTSFCFLDIRSPGLGDTAMYLCATSRLQGITGNTIYFGEGSWLTVV.